This T cell receptor beta chain was retrieved from a study of blood T cell repertoires in COVID-19 (dated by TCRdb to 2018 to 2020). For context, the study as a whole: The collaborator samples originated in the United States, Italy and Spain and spanned the acute and convalescent phases of COVID-19. The sample metadata nearly always contained a de-identified subject ID, COVID-19 status, age in years and sex. Deeply sampled blood TCRbeta repertoires from subjects exposed to, actively infected with, or recovered from COVID-19 were included in the dataset. HLA class I and class II types, where available, came from metadata supplied by the sample provider rather than from assay-based typing. The material from the prospective study consisted of cDNA or gDNA derived from T cells, B-cell-depleted T cells, or PBMCs. Samples came from the ongoing ImmuneRACE study (first 160 participants) plus 1,254 subjects from 6 global collaborators. The repertoires were made available in a free public database intended to serve as a resource for research on the immune response to SARS-CoV-2.

In the germline V gene, CDR1 corresponds to KGHSH and CDR2 to LQKENI. The CDR3 runs 15 residues from the cysteine to the phenylalanine. The only DNA kept is the CDR3, 45 bases in frame from the first base. Collaborating institutions collected whole blood in K2EDTA tubes following their own protocols. Collaborator samples were shipped for TCRbeta analysis as frozen whole blood, isolated PBMCs, or DNA extracted from either sample type. TCRbeta CDR3 regions were amplified from genomic DNA by means of the immunoSEQ Assay, a bias-controlled multiplex PCR. Processing in the source paper ran as follows. The number of nucleated cells in each sample was estimated from the amplification of reference gene primers within the assay. Sequence reads were collapsed and filtered to measure the absolute abundance of every unique TCRbeta CDR3 rearrangement. For each sample, productive Simpson clonality was calculated by taking the square root of Simpson's diversity index across productive rearrangements. In its TCRdb copy, this immuneACCESS table keeps in-frame sequences only and misses some clones. Where compared with another copy, unresolved V genes explain less than half of these, and the others have no known cause. V and J calls and clone size are copied from that table; D and trimming were computed from the DNA. The sample table records 240,000 or so clones; around nine tenths of these occur just once. Jointly, the top ten make up more than 6.5% of the sample.

A word on this clone: Its antigen specificity is not known. A read error may account for a junction end that differs from germline.

Study-wide conclusions, independent of this receptor: How much clinical and demographic metadata was included differed by source and by participant, and the metadata was provided uncurated.

The chain links TRBV18 with TRBJ2-2; D gene: possibly TRBD2, on 7 matching bases. This TCR derives from a woman aged 65 to 85 with active or convalescent COVID-19. The sequencing sample was made of peripheral blood. The bases read TGTGCCAGCTCACCGAGGACGGGGGGCACCGGAGAGCTGTTTTTT. Its amino acids are CASSPRTGGTGELFF.